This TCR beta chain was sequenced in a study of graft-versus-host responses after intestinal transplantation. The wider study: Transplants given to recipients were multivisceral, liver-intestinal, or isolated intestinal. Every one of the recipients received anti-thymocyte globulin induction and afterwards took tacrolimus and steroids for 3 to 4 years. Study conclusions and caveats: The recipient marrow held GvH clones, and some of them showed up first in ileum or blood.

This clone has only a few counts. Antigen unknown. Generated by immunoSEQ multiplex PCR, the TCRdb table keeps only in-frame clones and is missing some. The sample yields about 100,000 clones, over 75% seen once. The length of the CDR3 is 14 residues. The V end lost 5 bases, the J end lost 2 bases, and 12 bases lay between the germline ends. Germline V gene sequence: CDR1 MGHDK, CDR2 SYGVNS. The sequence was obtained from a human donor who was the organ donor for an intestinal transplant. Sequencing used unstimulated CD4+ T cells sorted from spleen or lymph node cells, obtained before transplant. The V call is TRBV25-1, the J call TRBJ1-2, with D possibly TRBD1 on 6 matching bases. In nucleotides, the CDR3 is TGTGCCAGCAGTCAACAGGGAGGGAACTATGGCTACACCTTC. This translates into CASSQQGGNYGYTF.